This T cell receptor beta chain was found in a study of T cells expressing NK-cell markers (dated by TCRdb to 2020 to 2022). Study-level background: In sorted CD3+CD56+NKG2C+, CD3+CD56+NKG2C- and CD3+CD56-NKG2C+ T-cell subsets from 7 or 8 donors, TCR beta-chain repertoires were profiled. Among the eight sequenced donors, seven were HCMV-seropositive and one was HCMV-seronegative. The study sequenced eight donors, all healthy volunteers chosen at random: three men and five women. Sequencing of the libraries produced 2 x 150 bp reads on Illumina HiSeq 2000/2500, MiSeq or NextSeq.

General conclusions and limits of the study: Those dominant clonotypes were again the most abundant among CD3+CD56-NKG2C+ cells in a handful of donors, at about 28.3-65%. Whether the expanded NKG2C-expressing T cell clones were specific for HCMV antigens was left unclear. In over 5 donors, the dominant CD3+CD56+NKG2C+ clonotypes were among the top 10 CD8+ clonotypes and accounted for about 1.0-7.5% of CD8+ T cells.

Sequencer: Illumina HiSeq 2000. The TCR beta cDNA libraries were made using 5'RACE template switching, a step that added both a universal primer site and unique molecular identifiers. cDNA synthesis was primed from the TCR beta constant segment and was followed by two successive PCR amplification steps. Per the authors' processing: MIGEC handled demultiplexing of the reads and grouping by UMI, while MiTCR was used to assemble and quantify clonotypes. To exclude erroneous sequences, any TCR cDNA sequence not supported by at least two reads was discarded. The tcR package was used for downstream repertoire analysis, and clonotypes were matched between fractions using CDR3 nucleotide sequence together with V segment. VDJmatch was used to annotate antigen specificity against VDJdb, with one amino acid substitution allowed in CDR3. TCRdb reprocessed the public reads and reports one entry per CDR3 protein sequence, without DNA. TCRdb's processing, not the authors' own work, is the source of the V and J calls. The sample's own table lists roughly 390,000 distinct CDR3 sequences. The ten largest make up around 10% of the sample.

In the case of this clonotype: Its antigen is currently not known.

A commercial ELISA kit detecting HCMV-specific IgG in serum was used to determine HCMV serostatus. Peripheral blood mononuclear cells were isolated from blood by Ficoll density gradient centrifugation. Reading the germline V gene gives CDR1 LGHNA and CDR2 YNFKEQ. Its CDR3 holds 17 amino acids, cysteine through phenylalanine. Only the protein sequence is given. This clonotype originated in a woman aged 50 to 60 in good health. Donor details come from another sample of the same person, matched by shared clones. Recombination linked TRBV4-2 to TRBJ2-2; lacking DNA, the TRBD2 call made by TCRdb goes unchecked. The specimen sequenced was blood T cells: a sorted CD56 or NKG2C T cell subset, CD4+ or CD8+ T cells, or bulk PBMC T cells (not recorded which). The CDR3 sequence is CASSRKLAGGNTGELFF.